This T cell receptor (beta chain) was sequenced during a study of graft-versus-host responses after intestinal transplantation. Study in general: Recipients were all induced with anti-thymocyte globulin, then given tacrolimus and steroids for roughly three years.

Worth noting for this clone: Antigen: not known.

TCRdb keeps only in-frame clones here, not all; method: immunoSEQ multiplex PCR. The sample records around 70,000 clones, around 90% being singletons. Trimming shortened V by 6 bases and J by 4 bases, and 15 bases separated the two germline ends. The CDR3 totals 14 residues. Germline values: CDR1 MDHEN, CDR2 SYDVKM. This TCR was recovered from a human donor who received an intestinal transplant. Sample: unstimulated CD8+ T cells sorted from spleen or lymph node cells, taken before intestinal transplant. This chain joins TRBV28 and TRBJ1-2, with D hard to call. The CDR3 is CASSSHRIRYGYTF. CDR3 bases: TGTGCCAGCAGCTCCCACAGAATCCGCTATGGCTACACCTTC.